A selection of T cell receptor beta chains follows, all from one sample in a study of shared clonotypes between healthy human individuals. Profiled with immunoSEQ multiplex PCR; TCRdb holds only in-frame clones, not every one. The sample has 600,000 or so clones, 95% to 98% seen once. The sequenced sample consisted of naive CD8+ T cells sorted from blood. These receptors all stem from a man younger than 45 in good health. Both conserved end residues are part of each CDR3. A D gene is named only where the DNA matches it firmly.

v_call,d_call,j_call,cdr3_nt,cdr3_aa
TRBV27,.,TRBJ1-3,TGTGCCAGCAGTCTCACCTCATACTCTGGAAACACCATATATTTT,CASSLTSYSGNTIYF
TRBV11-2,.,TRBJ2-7,TGTGCCAGCAGCTTAGATCTAGAGTTGGCCTACGAGCAGTACTTC,CASSLDLELAYEQYF
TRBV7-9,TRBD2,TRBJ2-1,TGTGCCAGCAGCCTATGGACTAGCGGAGATTACAATGAGCAGTTCTTC,CASSLWTSGDYNEQFF
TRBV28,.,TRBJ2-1,TGTGCCAGCAGTTTAGTCTGGGGAGGTCTCGATGAGCAGTTCTTC,CASSLVWGGLDEQFF
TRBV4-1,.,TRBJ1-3,TGCGCCAGCAGCCAAGTGGGACTTACAAGTGGAAACACCATATATTTT,CASSQVGLTSGNTIYF
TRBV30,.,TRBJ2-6,TGTGCCTGGAGTCCCCGGGCTGGGGCCAACGTCCTGACTTTC,CAWSPRAGANVLTF
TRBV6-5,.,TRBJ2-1,TGTGCCAGCAGCCGACAGAGTTACAATGAGCAGTTCTTC,CASSRQSYNEQFF
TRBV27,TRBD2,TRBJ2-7,TGTGCCAGCAGTTTTAAATCGTCACAGGGCGGGGGGTACGAGCAGTACTTC,CASSFKSSQGGGYEQYF
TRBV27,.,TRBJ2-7,TGTGCCAGCAGTTTAAGGGTTCCTTACGAGCAGTACTTC,CASSLRVPYEQYF
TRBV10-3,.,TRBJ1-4,TGTGCCGCGGCGAGCGACAGCTTTAGCCCTAATGAAAAACTGTTTTTT,CAAASDSFSPNEKLFF
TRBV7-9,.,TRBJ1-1,TGTGCCAGCAGCTTAGGGTTCGGGGGGAACACTGAAGCTTTCTTT,CASSLGFGGNTEAFF
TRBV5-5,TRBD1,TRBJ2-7,TGTGCCAGCAGTTGGACAGGGGGATCCTACGAGCAGTACTTC,CASSWTGGSYEQYF
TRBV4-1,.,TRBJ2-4,TGCGCCAGCAGCGGGTCGCAAAACATTCAGTACTTC,CASSGSQNIQYF
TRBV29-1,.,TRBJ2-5,TGCAGCGTTGTCCAGGGTCTTTCTCCCCAAGAGACCCAGTACTTC,CSVVQGLSPQETQYF